This T cell receptor (beta chain) was recorded in a study of memory CD4+ T cells and cytomegalovirus serostatus. Study-wide points: Of approximately 160 reported CMV TCRbeta sequences, 60 to 85 were found in memory CD4+ repertoires. CMV serostatus prediction reached median AUC about 0.95, or 0.9 with US-trained model.

The sort gate was single viable CD3+CD4+CD8-CD45RO+ cells for memory CD4+ T cells. CMV serostatus came from serum IgG against pp150, pp28, p38, p52. TCRdb keeps only in-frame clones here, not all; method: immunoSEQ multiplex PCR. The repertoire has some 67,000 clones, about three quarters of them found once; the top ten carry approximately 4.5%. For this clone: No antigen is known for it.

This CDR3 is 14 amino acids long. CDR1 is SNHLY and CDR2 is FYNNEI in the germline V gene. Deletions cut 6 bases from V and 1 base from J, with 12 bases between. Material: memory CD4+ T cells from blood. The source is an adult in good health and CMV-seropositive. This rearrangement joins TRBV2 to TRBJ1-2; D may be TRBD1 (5 bases). In nucleotides, the CDR3 is TGTGCCAGCAGGACAGACAGCCGTAACTATGGCTACACCTTC. This sequence encodes CASRTDSRNYGYTF.